These 18 T cell receptor beta chains were all obtained from the same sample, sequenced in a study of cytomegalovirus exposure and HLA in healthy donors. In the PCR, 60 Vbeta and 13 Jbeta primers were used. This table comes from immunoSEQ multiplex PCR, and its TCRdb copy is limited to in-frame clones, with some not included. Among 200,000 to 250,000 clones, 80% to 90% were seen once, and the ten largest hold approximately 0.24%. The sequenced sample was PBMCs. The receptors were sampled from a girl between 2 and 10 years old in good health and CMV-seronegative.

This clone was recorded a few times. The chain employs TRBV4-1 and TRBJ1-1; D is ambiguous. Trimming shortened V by 0 bases and J by 5 bases, and 10 bases separated the two germline ends. The germline gives CDR1 MGHRA, CDR2 YSYEKL. CDR3 length: 14 residues. The CDR3 bases are TGCGCCAGCAGCCAAGATACGGGGAGGACTGAAGCTTTCTTT. Its protein is CASSQDTGRTEAFF.

As for this clone: This specimen includes other DNA sequences encoding the same CDR3. The chain employs TRBV29-1 and TRBJ1-2; the match to TRBD1 covers 7 bases. Germline-derived CDR1 and CDR2 are SQVTM and ANQGSEA. The V gene end was trimmed by 4 bases and the J gene end by 4 bases; junction bases not matched to a gene: 3. This CDR3 region has 12 residues. For the CDR3, the DNA is TGCAGCGTTGGACAGGGTGGCTATGGCTACACCTTC. Its protein product is CSVGQGGYGYTF.

This clone was picked up one time. The V call is TRBV27, the J call TRBJ1-2; perhaps TRBD1 as D (5 bases). Per the germline V gene, CDR1 is MNHEY and CDR2 is SMNVEV (reference sequence). The CDR3 has 14 amino acids. With 5 bases removed from V and 7 bases from J, the gap between germline ends came to 17 bases. The CDR3 is CASSPSGGLRGYTF. CDR3 nucleotides: TGTGCCAGCAGTCCATCGGGGGGTTTGCGTGGCTACACCTTC.

V usage is TRBV15 and J usage is TRBJ1-3; 7 bases match TRBD1. The CDR3 loop spans 15 amino acids. Germline CDR1 reads LNHNV; CDR2 reads YYDKDF (reference sequence). V lost 5 bases, J lost 3 bases, and 7 bases stayed unmatched. This chain's CDR3 is CATSPRQGVGNTIYF. The CDR3 DNA reads as TGTGCCACCAGCCCTCGACAGGGAGTTGGAAACACCATATATTTT.

The rearrangement joins TRBV29-1 to TRBJ2-7; 7 positions agree with TRBD2. The CDR3 has 13 residues. The V segment lost 5 bases and the J segment 4 bases; nucleotides outside the gene matches: 8. Germline lookup yields CDR1 SQVTM and CDR2 ANQGSEA. The chain's CDR3 is CSVQLATSYEQYF. For the CDR3, the DNA is TGCAGCGTTCAACTAGCGACTTCTTACGAGCAGTACTTC.

This clone has a single count. The CDR3 is CASAGTGAEKLFF. DNA for the CDR3: TGTGCCAGCGCCGGGACAGGGGCTGAAAAACTGTTTTTT. V is TRBV11-2 and J is TRBJ1-4, with 10 bases fitting TRBD1. The V gene end was trimmed by 8 bases and the J gene end by 7 bases; junction bases not matched to a gene: 4. CDR1 SGHAT and CDR2 FQNNGV come from the germline V gene. The CDR3 has 13 residues.

The chain employs TRBV10-3 and TRBJ1-1; D may be TRBD1 (6 bases). The CDR3 has 14 residues. The germline V and J ends were trimmed by 8 bases and 1 base, with 14 bases remaining between them. Germline values: CDR1 ENHRY, CDR2 SYGVKD. The CDR3 protein is CAIGGGHRNTEAFF. As DNA, the CDR3 is TGTGCCATCGGCGGGGGGCACAGGAACACTGAAGCTTTCTTT.

CDR3 in amino acids: CASNKGDRVNTEAFF. The CDR3 nucleotides read TGTGCCAGCAACAAAGGGGACAGGGTGAACACTGAAGCTTTCTTT. J is TRBJ1-1 and V is TRBV7-9, with TRBD1 matching 9 bases. CDR1 and CDR2 (germline): SEHNR, FQNEAQ (reference sequence). The V gene end was trimmed by 7 bases and the J gene end by 0 bases; junction bases not matched to a gene: 6. The CDR3 sequence is 15 residues long.

This clone was observed a handful of times. The chain links TRBV9 to TRBJ2-2; TRBD1 agrees at 7 bases. Germline CDR1 SGDLS, CDR2 YYNGEE. J was trimmed by 6 bases and V by 3 bases; bases with no gene match: 8. The CDR3 runs to 15 residues. The CDR3 DNA reads TGTGCCAGCAGCGCCAGGACAGGATCAGCCGGGGAGCTGTTTTTT. Protein sequence: CASSARTGSAGELFF.

The chain couples TRBV11-2 to TRBJ1-1; possible D gene TRBD1, 6 bases. The CDR3 is 14 amino acids. V was clipped by 4 bases and J by 7 bases, with 16 bases between them. The germline V gene has CDR1 SGHAT and CDR2 FQNNGV. The CDR3 DNA follows: TGTGCCAGCAGCTCAGGCGGGGGGCGGGTTGAAGCTTTCTTT. Translated: CASSSGGGRVEAFF.

This chain connects TRBV10-1 to TRBJ1-2, with 8 bases fitting TRBD1. V lost 9 bases and J lost 2; bases outside the gene matches: 8. CDR3 size: 14 residues. The germline V gene encodes CDR1 WNHNN and CDR2 SYGVQD (reference sequence). The CDR3 nucleotides are TGCGCCAGTAGTCCCGGGACAGGAAACTATGGCTACACCTTC. It is translated as CASSPGTGNYGYTF.

The V and J genes are TRBV10-1 and TRBJ2-7, with 10 bases matching TRBD1. The CDR3 totals 15 residues. After removal of 4 bases from V and 6 bases from J, the junction contained 9 bases not matched to a gene. Germline loops: CDR1 WNHNN, CDR2 SYGVQD (reference sequence). CDR3 nucleotides: TGCGCCAGCAGTGGACAGGGGGCAGCCGTCGGCGAGCAGTACTTC. Its translation: CASSGQGAAVGEQYF.

This rearrangement joins TRBV7-9 to TRBJ2-7, with D perhaps TRBD2 (7 bases). Per the germline V gene, CDR1 is SEHNR and CDR2 is FQNEAQ (reference sequence). V was clipped by 2 bases and J by 10 bases, with 12 bases between them. The CDR3 is 12 amino acids. CDR3 amino acids: CASSLWGGFQYF. CDR3 DNA: TGTGCCAGCAGCTTATGGGGGGGCTTTCAGTACTTC.

This clone was observed once. The gene calls are TRBV6-5 and TRBJ1-3; D unresolved. Germline V gene data show CDR1 as MNHEY and CDR2 as SVGAGI. V was cut by 0 bases and J by 4 bases, with 7 bases left in between. The CDR3 covers 14 residues. The CDR3 spells CASSYSGSGNTIYF. The CDR3 DNA reads as TGTGCCAGCAGTTACTCGGGCTCGGGAAACACCATATATTTT.

V usage is TRBV10-3 and J usage is TRBJ2-5; 10 nucleotides line up with TRBD2. The CDR3 extends over 16 amino acids. V trimming: 1 base; J trimming: 2 bases; junction bases outside the gene matches: 4. Looked up from germline, CDR1 is ENHRY and CDR2 is SYGVKD. The DNA of the CDR3 is TGTGCCATCAGTGAGTTGCTAGCGGGGGCACAAGAGACCCAGTACTTC. Translation gives CAISELLAGAQETQYF.

The chain couples TRBV7-8 to TRBJ1-5, with a weak D call TRBD1 (5 bases). The V gene's germline CDR1 is SGHVS and CDR2 FQNEAQ. CDR3 length: 15 residues. Trimming shortened V by 1 base and J by 0 bases, and 7 bases separated the two germline ends. CDR3 bases: TGTGCCAGCAGCTTAGGGGGGGTTAGCAATCAGCCCCAGCATTTT. Amino acids: CASSLGGVSNQPQHF.

As concerns this clone: A read error may account for a junction end that differs from germline. This sequence joins TRBV2 and TRBJ2-7; D gene unclear. Germline V CDR1 and CDR2: SNHLY, FYNNEI. There are 24 residues in the CDR3. The CDR3 coding sequence is TGTGCCAGCAGTGAACCCGGGTCCGCCCCACACTTCCCGAGCGCTTCCCCCAAGTACCCCAACGGTGACTTC. Residues: CASSEPGSAPHFPSASPKYPNGDF.

The chain is built from TRBV28 and TRBJ2-7; TRBD2 matches 13 bases. The CDR3 is made up of 16 amino acids. V lost 5 bases, J lost 0 bases, and 4 bases stayed unmatched. Looked up from germline, CDR1 is MDHEN and CDR2 is SYDVKM. In nucleotides, the CDR3 is TGTGCCAGCAGTCCGGGACTAGCGGGGTTCTCCTACGAGCAGTACTTC. Translation gives CASSPGLAGFSYEQYF.